One T cell receptor (beta chain) is described in this entry. The ends were cut back, 6 bases at V and 0 bases at J, with 6 bases in the middle. The CDR3 sequence is 13 residues long. The sample belongs to a study of blood T cell repertoires in COVID-19. Study details: Samples representing acute and convalescent COVID-19 were sourced from the United States, Italy and Spain. Sources were T cells, B-cell-depleted T cells, or PBMCs; the material itself was cDNA or gDNA.

The table came from immunoSEQ multiplex PCR; TCRdb's copy has only in-frame clones and leaves some out. Among a few hundred thousand clones listed, just over 85% were seen once. The chain has TRBV12-3 or TRBV12-4 and TRBJ1-3; D not resolved. The sequencing sample was made of peripheral blood. The sequence was obtained from a man aged 25 to 40 who had recovered from COVID-19. DNA for the CDR3: TGTGCCAGCAGGAGTTTCTCTGGAAACACCATATATTTT. This gives the protein CASRSFSGNTIYF.